The entry below gives a single TCR beta chain sequence along with its context. The data belong to a study of blood T cell repertoires in COVID-19. The CDR3 totals 15 residues. CDR1 and CDR2 (germline): SGHRS, YFSETQ. V lost 4 bases to trimming and J lost 5 bases; unmatched junction nucleotides: 9. Assay: immunoSEQ multiplex PCR; the TCRdb copy retains only in-frame clones and omits some. The sample lists roughly 150,000 clones; 65% to 90% were seen once. The sequence derives from a woman aged 45-65 years with acute or convalescent COVID-19. This chain links TRBV5-1 with TRBJ2-7; 10 bases map to TRBD1. Sequencing used peripheral blood. The CDR3 region is CASSRPTGGWDEQYF. CDR3 coding DNA: TGCGCCAGCAGCAGACCGACAGGGGGCTGGGACGAGCAGTACTTC.